This T cell receptor beta chain appears in the sequencing data of a study of blood T cell repertoires in COVID-19. Study summary: Samples representing acute and convalescent COVID-19 were sourced from the United States, Italy and Spain. Sample material is recorded as cDNA or gDNA derived from T cells, B-cell-depleted T cells, or PBMCs.

In the authors' methods: By means of reference gene primer amplification, nucleated cell counts were estimated. Clones were sequenced by immunoSEQ multiplex PCR, and TCRdb holds only the in-frame ones, with some missing. V and J calls and clone size are as listed in that table; D and trimming were resolved from the DNA. This table has around 450,000 clones, around 91% appearing once. The count of this clone is one. Germline V gene lookup returns CDR1 SEHNR and CDR2 FQNEAQ (reference sequence). Germline trimming cut 5 bases from V and 5 bases from J; bases unmatched to any gene: 13. The CDR3 runs to 16 residues. Across 20 to 25 US areas, participants ranged in age from roughly 18 to 95 years.

The sequencing input was PBMCs or T cells enriched from blood (not recorded which). The TCR originated in a man aged 18-30 years who had recovered from COVID-19. The chain links TRBV7-9 to TRBJ2-5; 8 bases match TRBD2. The chain's CDR3 is CASSPPSKLAVETQYF. The CDR3 DNA reads TGTGCCAGCAGCCCCCCCTCCAAACTAGCGGTCGAGACCCAGTACTTC.